The source of this TCR beta chain is a study of T cell clonality in common variable immunodeficiency. Broader study findings: Reportedly, TCR beta sequences from common variable immunodeficiency showed fewer deletions and N-nucleotide insertions. CVID patient heterogeneity limited repertoire-clinical complication correlations.

The repertoire was sequenced with immunoSEQ multiplex PCR; TCRdb's copy has only in-frame clones and lacks some. This sample has approximately 64,000 clones, each found more than once. Heparinized whole blood, roughly 4.5 to 8 ml, came from each donor. This clone has a count of ten or more. Its antigen is unknown. Material for sequencing was peripheral blood mononuclear cells. The clonotype originates from a person aged 18 to 75 in good health.

Partial CDR3 DNA: TGCAGCGTTGAACCCCCCGACAGGGGCACAGATACG. As protein: CSVEPPDRGTDT. The full CDR3 reads CSVEPPDRGTDTQYF. The chain joins TRBV29-1 to TRBJ2-3, with TRBD1 identical over 7 bases. The read ends 3 residues early relative to the CDR3; the germline J gene fills the gap. With V trimmed by 2 bases and J by 1 base, 6 bases remained unmatched. The CDR3 consists of 15 residues. Germline CDR1 SQVTM, CDR2 ANQGSEA.